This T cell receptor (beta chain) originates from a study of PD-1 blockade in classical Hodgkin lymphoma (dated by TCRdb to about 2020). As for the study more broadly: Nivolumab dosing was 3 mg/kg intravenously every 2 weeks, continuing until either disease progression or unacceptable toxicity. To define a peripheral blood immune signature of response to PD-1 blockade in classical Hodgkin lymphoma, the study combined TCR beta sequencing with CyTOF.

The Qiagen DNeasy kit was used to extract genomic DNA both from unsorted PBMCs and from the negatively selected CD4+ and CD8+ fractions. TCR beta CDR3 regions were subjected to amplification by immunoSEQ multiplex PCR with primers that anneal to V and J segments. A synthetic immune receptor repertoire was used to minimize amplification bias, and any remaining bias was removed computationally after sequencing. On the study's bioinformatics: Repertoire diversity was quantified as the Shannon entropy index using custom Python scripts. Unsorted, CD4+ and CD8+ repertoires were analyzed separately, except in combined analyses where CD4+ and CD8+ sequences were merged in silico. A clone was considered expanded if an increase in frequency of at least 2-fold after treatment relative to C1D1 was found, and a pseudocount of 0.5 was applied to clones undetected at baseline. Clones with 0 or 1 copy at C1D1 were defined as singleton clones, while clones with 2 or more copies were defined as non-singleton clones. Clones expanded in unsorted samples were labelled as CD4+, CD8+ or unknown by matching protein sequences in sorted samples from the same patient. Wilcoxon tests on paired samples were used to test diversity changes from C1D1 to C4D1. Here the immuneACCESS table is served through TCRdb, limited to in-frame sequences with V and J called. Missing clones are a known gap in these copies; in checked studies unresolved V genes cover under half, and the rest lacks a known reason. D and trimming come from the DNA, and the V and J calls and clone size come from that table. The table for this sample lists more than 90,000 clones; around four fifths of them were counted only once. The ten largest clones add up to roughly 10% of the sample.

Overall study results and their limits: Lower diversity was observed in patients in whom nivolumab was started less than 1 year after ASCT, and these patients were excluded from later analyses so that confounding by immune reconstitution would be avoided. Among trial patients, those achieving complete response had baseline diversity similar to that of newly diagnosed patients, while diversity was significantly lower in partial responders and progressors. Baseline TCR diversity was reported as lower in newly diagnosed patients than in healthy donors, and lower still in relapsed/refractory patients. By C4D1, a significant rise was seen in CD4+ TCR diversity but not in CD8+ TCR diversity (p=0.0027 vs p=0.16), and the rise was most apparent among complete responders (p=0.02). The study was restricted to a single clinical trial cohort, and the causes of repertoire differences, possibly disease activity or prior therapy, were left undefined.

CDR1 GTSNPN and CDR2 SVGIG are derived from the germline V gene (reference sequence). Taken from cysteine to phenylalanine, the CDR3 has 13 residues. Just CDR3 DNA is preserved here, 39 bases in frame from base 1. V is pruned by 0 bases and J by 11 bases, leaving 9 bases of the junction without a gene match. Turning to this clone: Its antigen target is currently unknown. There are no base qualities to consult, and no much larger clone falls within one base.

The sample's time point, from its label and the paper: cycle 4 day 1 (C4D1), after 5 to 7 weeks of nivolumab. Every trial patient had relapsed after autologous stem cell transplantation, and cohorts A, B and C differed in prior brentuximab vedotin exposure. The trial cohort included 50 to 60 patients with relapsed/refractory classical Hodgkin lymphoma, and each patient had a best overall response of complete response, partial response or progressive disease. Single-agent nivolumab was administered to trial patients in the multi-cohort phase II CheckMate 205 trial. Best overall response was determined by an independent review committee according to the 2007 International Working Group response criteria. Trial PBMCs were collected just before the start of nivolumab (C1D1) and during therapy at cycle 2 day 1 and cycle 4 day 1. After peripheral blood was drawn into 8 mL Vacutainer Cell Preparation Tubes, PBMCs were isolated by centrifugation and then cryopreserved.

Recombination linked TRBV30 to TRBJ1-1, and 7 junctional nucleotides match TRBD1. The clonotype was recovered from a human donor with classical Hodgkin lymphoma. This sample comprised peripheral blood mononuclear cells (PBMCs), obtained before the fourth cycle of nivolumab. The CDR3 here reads CAWSVKGARTAFF. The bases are TGTGCCTGGAGTGTAAAGGGGGCACGGACCGCTTTCTTT.